A selection of T cell receptor beta chains follows, all from one sample in a study of T cell responses to AZD1222 COVID-19 vaccine. The repertoire was sequenced with immunoSEQ multiplex PCR; TCRdb's copy has only in-frame clones and lacks some. Here the sample spans some 200,000 clones, 85% to 95% being singletons. The input for sequencing was peripheral blood, taken on day 0 of AZD1222 vaccination. These receptors were collected from an adult in good health. CDR3s include the opening cysteine and the closing phenylalanine or tryptophan. The D gene is left open where the match is weak. The size entry is marked missing in some rows and otherwise reads once, few, many or a size class.

clone size: -
V gene: TRBV5-1
D gene: TRBD2
J gene: TRBJ2-3
CDR3 DNA: TGCGCCAGCAAGCGGGAGGGGAGCACAGATACGCAGTATTTT
CDR3 protein: CASKREGSTDTQYF

clone size: -
V gene: TRBV19
D gene: -
J gene: TRBJ1-1
CDR3 DNA: TGTGCCAGTAGTATAGACAGGGTGAACACTGAAGCTTTCTTT
CDR3 protein: CASSIDRVNTEAFF

clone size: -
V gene: TRBV5-1
D gene: -
J gene: TRBJ2-3
CDR3 DNA: TGCGCCAGCAGCTACCGATTACTCACAGATACGCAGTATTTT
CDR3 protein: CASSYRLLTDTQYF

clone size: -
V gene: TRBV14
D gene: TRBD1
J gene: TRBJ2-7
CDR3 DNA: TGTGCCAGCAGCCAAGATATTCACAGGGGCCTCTCTTACGAGCAGTACTTC
CDR3 protein: CASSQDIHRGLSYEQYF

clone size: -
V gene: TRBV7-9
D gene: -
J gene: TRBJ1-6
CDR3 DNA: TGTGCCAGCAGGAGGACCGGGACCGATAATTCACCCCTCCACTTT
CDR3 protein: CASRRTGTDNSPLHF

clone size: -
V gene: TRBV11-2
D gene: TRBD1
J gene: TRBJ2-2
CDR3 DNA: TGTGCCAGCAGCTTAGGCCCACCGGGACAGGGGTTCACCGGGGAGCTGTTTTTT
CDR3 protein: CASSLGPPGQGFTGELFF

clone size: -
V gene: TRBV5-1
D gene: TRBD1
J gene: TRBJ1-3
CDR3 DNA: TGCGCCAGCAGCGGAACAGGGGACGGAAACACCATATATTTT
CDR3 protein: CASSGTGDGNTIYF

clone size: few
V gene: TRBV6-5
D gene: -
J gene: TRBJ1-5
CDR3 DNA: TGTGCCAGCAGTTATGGGCGCTATAGCAATCAGCCCCAGCATTTT
CDR3 protein: CASSYGRYSNQPQHF

clone size: -
V gene: TRBV5-1
D gene: TRBD1
J gene: TRBJ2-7
CDR3 DNA: TGCGCCAGCAGCTTGGCGGCAGGGGGTATGTCCTACGAGCAGTACTTC
CDR3 protein: CASSLAAGGMSYEQYF

clone size: -
V gene: TRBV24-1
D gene: -
J gene: TRBJ1-5
CDR3 DNA: TGTGCCACCAGTGATCTCACGTCAGGGGAGCAGCCCCAGCATTTT
CDR3 protein: CATSDLTSGEQPQHF

clone size: -
V gene: TRBV7-9
D gene: -
J gene: TRBJ2-2
CDR3 DNA: TGTGCCAGCCTGGGGAGTCCATTGGGCACCGGGGAGCTGTTTTTT
CDR3 protein: CASLGSPLGTGELFF

clone size: -
V gene: TRBV19
D gene: TRBD2
J gene: TRBJ2-7
CDR3 DNA: TGTGCCAGTAGTCAACTAGCGGGAGCCCCCAGCCCCTACGAGCAGTACTTC
CDR3 protein: CASSQLAGAPSPYEQYF

clone size: -
V gene: TRBV3-1/TRBV3-2
D gene: TRBD2
J gene: TRBJ2-7
CDR3 DNA: TGTGCCAGCAGCCAAGCAGCGGGAGGGGCCGAGCAGTACTTC
CDR3 protein: CASSQAAGGAEQYF

clone size: -
V gene: TRBV7-2
D gene: TRBD1
J gene: TRBJ2-1
CDR3 DNA: TGTGCCAGCAGCCCTTACAGGGGGCGAAACAATGAGCAGTTCTTC
CDR3 protein: CASSPYRGRNNEQFF

clone size: -
V gene: TRBV2
D gene: -
J gene: TRBJ1-1
CDR3 DNA: TGTGCCAGCAGTGATTACGTAGACACCTTTGAAGCTTTCTTT
CDR3 protein: CASSDYVDTFEAFF

clone size: -
V gene: TRBV25-1
D gene: -
J gene: TRBJ1-2
CDR3 DNA: TGTGCCAGCAGTGACTCGGGGGGGTTCTATGGCTACACCTTC
CDR3 protein: CASSDSGGFYGYTF

clone size: -
V gene: TRBV5-1
D gene: -
J gene: TRBJ2-7
CDR3 DNA: TGCGCCAGCAGCGCGCCCCCGCACGACGAGCAGTACTTC
CDR3 protein: CASSAPPHDEQYF

clone size: once
V gene: TRBV19
D gene: -
J gene: TRBJ1-1
CDR3 DNA: TGTGCCAGTAGTATATCCCAGGCCTCGAACACTGAAGCTTTCTTT
CDR3 protein: CASSISQASNTEAFF

clone size: many
V gene: TRBV18
D gene: -
J gene: TRBJ2-7
CDR3 DNA: TGTGCCAGCTCACCACCGTCCCATTGGTACGAGCAGTACTTC
CDR3 protein: CASSPPSHWYEQYF

clone size: once
V gene: TRBV7-9
D gene: -
J gene: TRBJ2-2
CDR3 DNA: TGTGCCAGCAGCTTCCCCCCGGGACATGTGAACACCGGGGAGCTGTTTTTT
CDR3 protein: CASSFPPGHVNTGELFF

clone size: once
V gene: TRBV2
D gene: -
J gene: TRBJ1-5
CDR3 DNA: TGTGCCAGCAGTGAATGGGGGGTGGGCAATCAGCCCCAGCATTTT
CDR3 protein: CASSEWGVGNQPQHF

clone size: -
V gene: TRBV2
D gene: TRBD1
J gene: TRBJ1-6
CDR3 DNA: TGTGCCAGCAGACGGGACAGTCAAAATTCACCCCTCCACTTT
CDR3 protein: CASRRDSQNSPLHF

clone size: -
V gene: TRBV19
D gene: TRBD2
J gene: TRBJ2-7
CDR3 DNA: TGTGCCAGTAGTATTGGGACTAGCGGGGGACAGCAGTACTTC
CDR3 protein: CASSIGTSGGQQYF

clone size: once
V gene: TRBV5-4
D gene: -
J gene: TRBJ1-2
CDR3 DNA: TGTGCCAGCAGCTTGACAGGAAAGCTCTATGGCTACACCTTC
CDR3 protein: CASSLTGKLYGYTF

clone size: -
V gene: TRBV3-1/TRBV3-2
D gene: -
J gene: TRBJ1-5
CDR3 DNA: TGTGCCAGCAGCCAGGGGACGTCTTATAGCAATCAGCCCCAGCATTTT
CDR3 protein: CASSQGTSYSNQPQHF

clone size: -
V gene: TRBV19
D gene: -
J gene: TRBJ1-2
CDR3 DNA: TGTGCCAGTAGTATAGGGCGGATCTACACCTTC
CDR3 protein: CASSIGRIYTF

clone size: few
V gene: TRBV7-9
D gene: TRBD1
J gene: TRBJ1-2
CDR3 DNA: TGTGCCAGCAGCTCCTACGATCTCAGGGGGAGGGATGGCTACACCTTC
CDR3 protein: CASSSYDLRGRDGYTF

clone size: -
V gene: TRBV2
D gene: TRBD1
J gene: TRBJ2-7
CDR3 DNA: TGTGCCAGCAGGAGGGACAGGGGTCTCTACGAGCAGTACTTC
CDR3 protein: CASRRDRGLYEQYF

clone size: -
V gene: TRBV7-9
D gene: -
J gene: TRBJ1-5
CDR3 DNA: TGTGCCAGCAGCGTTAATTGGAATCAGCCCCAGCATTTT
CDR3 protein: CASSVNWNQPQHF

clone size: -
V gene: TRBV6-5
D gene: TRBD1
J gene: TRBJ1-2
CDR3 DNA: TGTGCCAGCAGTCTAGACAGGGGGCTGGGGTATGGCTACACCTTC
CDR3 protein: CASSLDRGLGYGYTF

clone size: -
V gene: TRBV5-6
D gene: -
J gene: TRBJ2-2
CDR3 DNA: TGTGCCAGCAGCTTGGGGCCTACCACCGGGGAGCTGTTTTTT
CDR3 protein: CASSLGPTTGELFF

clone size: -
V gene: TRBV5-6
D gene: -
J gene: TRBJ1-5
CDR3 DNA: TGTGCCAGCAGCTTCGGGAGCAATCAGCCCCAGCATTTT
CDR3 protein: CASSFGSNQPQHF

clone size: -
V gene: TRBV5-1
D gene: -
J gene: TRBJ2-5
CDR3 DNA: TGCGCCAGCAGCCTCGGACCTCAAGAGACCCAGTACTTC
CDR3 protein: CASSLGPQETQYF

clone size: -
V gene: TRBV25-1
D gene: -
J gene: TRBJ1-2
CDR3 DNA: TGTGCCAGCAGTCGGGGGCGCGACTATGGCTACACCTTC
CDR3 protein: CASSRGRDYGYTF

clone size: once
V gene: TRBV4-2
D gene: -
J gene: TRBJ1-6
CDR3 DNA: TGTGCCAGCAGCCAAGAGGTGGGTAAGCGATCACCCCTCCACTTT
CDR3 protein: CASSQEVGKRSPLHF

clone size: -
V gene: TRBV20-1
D gene: -
J gene: TRBJ2-7
CDR3 DNA: TGCAGTGCCAGTCTGGGGACATTTATTTCGGGGCAGTACTTC
CDR3 protein: CSASLGTFISGQYF

clone size: -
V gene: TRBV30
D gene: -
J gene: TRBJ2-1
CDR3 DNA: TGTGCCTGGACCCGAACCCCCTCCAGGCTGGGAAGGGTTGAGCAGTTCTTC
CDR3 protein: CAWTRTPSRLGRVEQFF

clone size: -
V gene: TRBV12-3/TRBV12-4
D gene: -
J gene: TRBJ1-2
CDR3 DNA: TGTGCCAGCAGTTCCCACAGTATGGGCTACACCTTC
CDR3 protein: CASSSHSMGYTF

clone size: -
V gene: TRBV18
D gene: -
J gene: TRBJ2-1
CDR3 DNA: TGTGCCAGCTCACCCCCTGGAACTTTCTACAATGAGCAGTTCTTC
CDR3 protein: CASSPPGTFYNEQFF

clone size: -
V gene: TRBV6-5
D gene: -
J gene: TRBJ1-5
CDR3 DNA: TGTGCCAGCAGAAAGGACGGGAGCAATCAGCCCCAGCATTTT
CDR3 protein: CASRKDGSNQPQHF

clone size: -
V gene: TRBV28
D gene: -
J gene: TRBJ1-6
CDR3 DNA: TGTGCCAGCAGTTTAAGCTCACCCCTCCACTTT
CDR3 protein: CASSLSSPLHF

clone size: -
V gene: TRBV6-1
D gene: -
J gene: TRBJ1-5
CDR3 DNA: TGTGCCAGCAGTGAGACAGTCAATCAGCCCCAGCATTTT
CDR3 protein: CASSETVNQPQHF

clone size: -
V gene: TRBV7-2
D gene: -
J gene: TRBJ2-4
CDR3 DNA: TGTGCCAGCAGCTTAGGTGGCGACTTGAGCATTCAGTACTTC
CDR3 protein: CASSLGGDLSIQYF

clone size: -
V gene: TRBV29-1
D gene: -
J gene: TRBJ2-7
CDR3 DNA: TGCAGCGTCGGTGGACAGTCCGGGAGCGACGAGCAGTACTTC
CDR3 protein: CSVGGQSGSDEQYF

clone size: -
V gene: TRBV4-2
D gene: -
J gene: TRBJ1-3
CDR3 DNA: TGTGCCAGCAGCCAAGAGGGCTTTTCTGGAAACACCATATATTTT
CDR3 protein: CASSQEGFSGNTIYF

clone size: -
V gene: TRBV27
D gene: TRBD1
J gene: TRBJ2-1
CDR3 DNA: TGTGCCAGCAGGCCCCGGGACAGCTCCTACAATGAGCAGTTCTTC
CDR3 protein: CASRPRDSSYNEQFF

clone size: few
V gene: TRBV7-9
D gene: -
J gene: TRBJ1-1
CDR3 DNA: TGTGCCAGCAGCTTAGGAGGCACAGGTAAGATGAACACTGAAGCTTTCTTT
CDR3 protein: CASSLGGTGKMNTEAFF